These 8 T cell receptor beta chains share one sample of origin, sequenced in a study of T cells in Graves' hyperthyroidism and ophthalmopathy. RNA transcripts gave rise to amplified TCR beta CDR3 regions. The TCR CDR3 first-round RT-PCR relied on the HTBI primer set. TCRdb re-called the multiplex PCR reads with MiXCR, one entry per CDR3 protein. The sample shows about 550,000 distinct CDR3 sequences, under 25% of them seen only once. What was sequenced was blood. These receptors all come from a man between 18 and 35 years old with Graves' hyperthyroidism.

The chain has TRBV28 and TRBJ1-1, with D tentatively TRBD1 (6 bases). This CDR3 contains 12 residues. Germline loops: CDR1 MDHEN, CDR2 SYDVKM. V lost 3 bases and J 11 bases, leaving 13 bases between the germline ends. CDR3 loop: CASSLTGLGAFF. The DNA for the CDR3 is TGTGCCAGCAGTTTGACAGGCCTTGGGGCTTTCTTT.

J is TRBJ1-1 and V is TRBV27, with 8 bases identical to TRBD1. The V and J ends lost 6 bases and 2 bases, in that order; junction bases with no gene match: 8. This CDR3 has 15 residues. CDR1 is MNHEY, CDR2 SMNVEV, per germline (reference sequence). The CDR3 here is CASRPTGGGNTEAFF. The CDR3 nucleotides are TGTGCCAGCAGGCCCACAGGGGGTGGAAACACTGAAGCTTTCTTT.

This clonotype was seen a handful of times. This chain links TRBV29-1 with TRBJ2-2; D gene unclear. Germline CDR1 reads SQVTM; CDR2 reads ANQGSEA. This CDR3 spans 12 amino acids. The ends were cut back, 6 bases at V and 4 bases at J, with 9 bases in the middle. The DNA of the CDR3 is TGCAGCGTGATAGAGCGCACCGGGGAGCTGTTTTTT. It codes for CSVIERTGELFF.

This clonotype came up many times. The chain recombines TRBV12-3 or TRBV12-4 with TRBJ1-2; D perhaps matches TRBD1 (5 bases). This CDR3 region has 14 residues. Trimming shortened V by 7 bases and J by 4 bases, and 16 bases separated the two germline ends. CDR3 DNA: TGTGCCAGCACTCTGCCTGGAAGGGGCTATGGCTACACCTTC. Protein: CASTLPGRGYGYTF.

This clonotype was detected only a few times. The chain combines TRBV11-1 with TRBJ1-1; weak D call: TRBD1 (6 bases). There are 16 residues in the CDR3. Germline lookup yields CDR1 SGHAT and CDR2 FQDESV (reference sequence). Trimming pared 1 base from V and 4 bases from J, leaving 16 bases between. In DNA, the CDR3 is TGTGCCAGCAGCTTAGGTACACAGGGTGAAGGCACTGAAGCTTTCTTT. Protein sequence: CASSLGTQGEGTEAFF.

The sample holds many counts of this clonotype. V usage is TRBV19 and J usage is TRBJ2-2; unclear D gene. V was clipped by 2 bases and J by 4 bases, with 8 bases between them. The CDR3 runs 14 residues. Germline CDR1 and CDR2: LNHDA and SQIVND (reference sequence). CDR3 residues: CASSIPATTGELFF. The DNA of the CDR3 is TGTGCCAGTAGTATACCAGCGACCACCGGGGAGCTGTTTTTT.

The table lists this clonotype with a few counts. Here the CDR3 DNA reads TGTGCCAGCAGTCCCCGCAAGGCAGGGGGCGACGATGGCTACACCTTC. Translating it yields CASSPRKAGGDDGYTF. V and J are TRBV6-1 and TRBJ1-2; TRBD1 matches at 8 bases. This CDR3 has 16 residues. Germline CDR1 and CDR2: MNHNS and SASEGT. The J segment lost 6 bases and the V segment lost 5 bases, leaving 14 bases of the junction unmatched.

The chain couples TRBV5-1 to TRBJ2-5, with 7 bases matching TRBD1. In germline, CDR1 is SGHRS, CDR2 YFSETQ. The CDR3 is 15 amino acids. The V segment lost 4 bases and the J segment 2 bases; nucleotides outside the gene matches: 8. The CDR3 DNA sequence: TGCGCCAGCAGCCCCGCCCCGGGACAGCAAGAGACCCAGTACTTC. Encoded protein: CASSPAPGQQETQYF.